The clone carrying this TCR beta chain was detected many times. The antigen remains undetermined. This record belongs to a study of Graves' ophthalmopathy and Graves' hyperthyroidism. Study-wide results and limits: Both an approximately 70% sensitivity and an approximately 74% specificity characterized the model's predictions of ophthalmopathy progression.

The authors amplified TCR beta CDR3 regions from RNA transcripts. First-round RT-PCR with HTBI primers preceded a second-round multiplex PCR. TCRdb called the multiplex PCR reads again in MiXCR, with one record for every CDR3 protein. This sample yields almost 400,000 distinct CDR3 sequences, of which approximately 16% are seen a single time; around 1.4% belongs to the top ten. Ophthalmopathy donors showed moderate-to-severe activity, CAS ≥3, NOSPECS ≥4 and a duration under 3 months. None of the included patients had other autoimmune diseases, uncontrolled infections, pregnancy or lactation, as these led to exclusion. The sequence came from a young woman with Graves' ophthalmopathy. The sample was peripheral blood.

This CDR3 is CASSYLRTPHTGELFF. Written as DNA, the CDR3 is TGTGCCAGCAGTTACCTCCGGACTCCCCACACCGGGGAGCTGTTTTTT. This rearrangement joins TRBV6-5 to TRBJ2-2; possible D gene TRBD2, 5 bases. The germline gives CDR1 MNHEY, CDR2 SVGAGI. The CDR3 consists of 16 residues. V lost 2 bases and J 3 bases, leaving 13 bases between the germline ends.